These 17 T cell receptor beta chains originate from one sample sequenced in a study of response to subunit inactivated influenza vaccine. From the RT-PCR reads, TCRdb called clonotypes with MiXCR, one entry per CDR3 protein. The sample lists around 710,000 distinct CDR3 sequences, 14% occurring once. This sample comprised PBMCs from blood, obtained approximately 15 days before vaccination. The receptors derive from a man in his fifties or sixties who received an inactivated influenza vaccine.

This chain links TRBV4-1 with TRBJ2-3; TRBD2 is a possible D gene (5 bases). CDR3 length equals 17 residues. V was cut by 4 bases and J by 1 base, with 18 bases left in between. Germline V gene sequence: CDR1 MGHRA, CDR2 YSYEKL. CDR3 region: CASSRVASTPGTDTQYF. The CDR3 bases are TGCGCCAGCAGCCGCGTAGCGTCAACACCGGGCACAGATACGCAGTATTTT.

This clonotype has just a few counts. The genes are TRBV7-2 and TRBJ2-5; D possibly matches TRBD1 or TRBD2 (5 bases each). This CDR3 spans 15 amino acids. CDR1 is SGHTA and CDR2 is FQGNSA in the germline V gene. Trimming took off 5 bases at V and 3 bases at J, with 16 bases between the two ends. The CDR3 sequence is CASSLAMGVKETQYF. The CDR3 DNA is TGTGCCAGCAGCCTCGCGATGGGGGTGAAAGAGACCCAGTACTTC.

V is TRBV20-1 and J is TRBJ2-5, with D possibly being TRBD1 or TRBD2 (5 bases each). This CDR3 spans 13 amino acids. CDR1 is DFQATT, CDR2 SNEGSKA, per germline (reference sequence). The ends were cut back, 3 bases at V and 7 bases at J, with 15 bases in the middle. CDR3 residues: CSARGRKRGTQYF. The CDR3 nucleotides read TGCAGTGCTAGGGGTCGCAAGAGGGGGACCCAGTACTTC.

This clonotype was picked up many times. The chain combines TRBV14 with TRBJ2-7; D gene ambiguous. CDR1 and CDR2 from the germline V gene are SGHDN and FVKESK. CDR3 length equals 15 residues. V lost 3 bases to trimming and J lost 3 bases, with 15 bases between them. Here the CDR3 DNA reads TGTGCCAGCAGCCACCTCTACCGGTCCCTCTACGAGCAGTACTTC. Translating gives CASSHLYRSLYEQYF.

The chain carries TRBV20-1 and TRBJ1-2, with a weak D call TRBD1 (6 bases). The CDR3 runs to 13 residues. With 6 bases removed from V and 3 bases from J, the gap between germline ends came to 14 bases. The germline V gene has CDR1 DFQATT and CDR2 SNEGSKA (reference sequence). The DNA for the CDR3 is TGCAGTGCGGACCCCGGACAGTACTATGGCTACACCTTC. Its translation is CSADPGQYYGYTF.

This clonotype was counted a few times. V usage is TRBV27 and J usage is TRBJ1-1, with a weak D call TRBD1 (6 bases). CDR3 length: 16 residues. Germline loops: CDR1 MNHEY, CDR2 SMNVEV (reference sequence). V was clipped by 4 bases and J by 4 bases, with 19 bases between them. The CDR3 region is CASSSLGGWTLTEAFF. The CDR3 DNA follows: TGTGCCAGCAGTTCTTTAGGGGGGTGGACCCTCACTGAAGCTTTCTTT.

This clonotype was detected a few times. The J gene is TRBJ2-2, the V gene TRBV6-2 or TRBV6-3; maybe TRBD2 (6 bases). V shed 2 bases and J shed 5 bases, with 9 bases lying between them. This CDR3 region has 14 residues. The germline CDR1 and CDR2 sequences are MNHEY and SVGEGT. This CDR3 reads CASSYLAGTGELFF. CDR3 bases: TGTGCCAGCAGTTACCTCGCGGGGACCGGGGAGCTGTTTTTT.

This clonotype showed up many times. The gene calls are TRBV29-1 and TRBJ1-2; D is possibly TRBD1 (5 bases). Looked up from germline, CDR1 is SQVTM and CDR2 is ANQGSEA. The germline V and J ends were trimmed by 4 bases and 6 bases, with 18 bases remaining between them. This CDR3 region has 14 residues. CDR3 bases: TGCAGCGTTGTAAAAGGGACGGCACAACATGGCTACACCTTC. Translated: CSVVKGTAQHGYTF.

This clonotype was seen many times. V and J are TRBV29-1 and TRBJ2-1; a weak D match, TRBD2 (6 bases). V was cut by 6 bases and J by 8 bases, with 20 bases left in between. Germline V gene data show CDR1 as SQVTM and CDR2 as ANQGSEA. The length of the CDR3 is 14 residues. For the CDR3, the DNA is TGCAGCGTCCTCGCTCATCGGAGGGGCGATGAGCAGTTCTTC. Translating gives CSVLAHRRGDEQFF.

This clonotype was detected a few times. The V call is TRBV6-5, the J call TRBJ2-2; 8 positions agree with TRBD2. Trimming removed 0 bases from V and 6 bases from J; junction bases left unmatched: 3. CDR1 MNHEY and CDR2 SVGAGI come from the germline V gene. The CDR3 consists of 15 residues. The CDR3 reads CASSYSGGASGELFF. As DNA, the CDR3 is TGTGCCAGCAGTTACTCCGGGGGGGCGTCCGGGGAGCTGTTTTTT.

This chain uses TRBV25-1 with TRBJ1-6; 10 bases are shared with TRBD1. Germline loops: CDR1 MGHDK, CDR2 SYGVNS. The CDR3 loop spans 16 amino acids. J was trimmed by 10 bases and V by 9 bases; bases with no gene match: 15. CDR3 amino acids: CASRSPSTGGRSPLHF. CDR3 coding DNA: TGTGCCAGTAGAAGCCCCTCGACAGGGGGCAGGTCACCCCTCCACTTT.

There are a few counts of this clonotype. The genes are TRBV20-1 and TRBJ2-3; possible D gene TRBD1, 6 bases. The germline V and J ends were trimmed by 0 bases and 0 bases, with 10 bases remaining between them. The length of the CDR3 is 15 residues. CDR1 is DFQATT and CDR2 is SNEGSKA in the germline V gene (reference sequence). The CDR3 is CSARDGTSSTDTQYF. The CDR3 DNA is TGCAGTGCTAGAGATGGGACATCCAGCACAGATACGCAGTATTTT.

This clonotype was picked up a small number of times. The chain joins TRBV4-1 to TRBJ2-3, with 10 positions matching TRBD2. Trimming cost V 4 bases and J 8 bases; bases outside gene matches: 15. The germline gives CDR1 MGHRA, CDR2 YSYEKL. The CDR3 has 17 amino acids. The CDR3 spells CASSPLVERGGRGTQYF. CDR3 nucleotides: TGCGCCAGCAGCCCTCTAGTAGAGCGGGGGGGCCGTGGTACGCAGTATTTT.

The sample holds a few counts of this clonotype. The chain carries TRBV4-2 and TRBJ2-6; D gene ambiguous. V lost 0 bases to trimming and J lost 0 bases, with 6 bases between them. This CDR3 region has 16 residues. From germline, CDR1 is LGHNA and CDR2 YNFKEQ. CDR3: CASSQDENSGANVLTF. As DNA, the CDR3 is TGTGCCAGCAGCCAAGATGAGAACTCTGGGGCCAACGTCCTGACTTTC.

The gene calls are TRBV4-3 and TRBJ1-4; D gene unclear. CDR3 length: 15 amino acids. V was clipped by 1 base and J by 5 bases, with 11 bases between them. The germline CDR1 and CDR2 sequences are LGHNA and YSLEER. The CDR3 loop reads CASSQVEGLNEKLFF. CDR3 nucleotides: TGCGCCAGCAGCCAAGTTGAGGGATTAAATGAAAAACTGTTTTTT.

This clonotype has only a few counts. In DNA, the CDR3 is TGTGCCAGCAGCTCCGGGCAGCTTGGAAAACTGTTTTTT. This gives the protein CASSSGQLGKLFF. The chain carries TRBV12-3 or TRBV12-4 and TRBJ1-4; no definite D call. This CDR3 contains 13 residues. With 6 bases removed from V and 10 bases from J, the gap between germline ends came to 15 bases.

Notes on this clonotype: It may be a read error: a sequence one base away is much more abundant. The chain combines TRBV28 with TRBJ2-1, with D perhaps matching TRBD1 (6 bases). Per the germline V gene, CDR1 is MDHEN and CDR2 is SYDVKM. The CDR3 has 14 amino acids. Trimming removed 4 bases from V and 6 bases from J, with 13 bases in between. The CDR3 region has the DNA TGTGCCAGCAGTTATTACAGGGTAGGCAATGAGCAGTTCTTC. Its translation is CASSYYRVGNEQFF.